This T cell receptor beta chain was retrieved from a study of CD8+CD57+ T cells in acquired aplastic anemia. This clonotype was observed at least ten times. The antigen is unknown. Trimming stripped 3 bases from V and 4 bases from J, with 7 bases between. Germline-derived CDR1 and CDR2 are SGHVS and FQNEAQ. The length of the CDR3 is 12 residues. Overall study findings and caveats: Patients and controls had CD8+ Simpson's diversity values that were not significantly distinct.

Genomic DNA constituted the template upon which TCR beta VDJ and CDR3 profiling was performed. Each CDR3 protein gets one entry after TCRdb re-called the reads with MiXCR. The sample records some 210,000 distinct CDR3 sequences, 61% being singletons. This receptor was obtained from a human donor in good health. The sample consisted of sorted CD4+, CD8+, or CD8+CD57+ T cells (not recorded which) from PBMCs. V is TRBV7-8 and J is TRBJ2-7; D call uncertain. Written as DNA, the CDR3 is TGTGCCAGCAGCTTTTCTAAGTACGAGCAGTACTTC. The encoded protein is CASSFSKYEQYF.